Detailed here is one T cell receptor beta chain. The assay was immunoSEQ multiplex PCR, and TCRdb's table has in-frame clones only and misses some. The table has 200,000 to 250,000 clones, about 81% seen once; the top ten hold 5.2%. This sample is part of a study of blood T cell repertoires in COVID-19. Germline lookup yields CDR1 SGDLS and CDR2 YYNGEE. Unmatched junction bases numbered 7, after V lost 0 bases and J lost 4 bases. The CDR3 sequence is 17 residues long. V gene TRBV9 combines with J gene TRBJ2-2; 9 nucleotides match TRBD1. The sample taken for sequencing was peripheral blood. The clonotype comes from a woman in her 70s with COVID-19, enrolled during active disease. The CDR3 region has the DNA TGTGCCAGCAGCGTAGGGGGGACAGGGAAAACCACCGGGGAGCTGTTTTTT. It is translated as CASSVGGTGKTTGELFF.